Shown below are 20 T cell receptor beta chains from a single sample sequenced in a study of blood T cell repertoires in COVID-19 (TCRdb year 2020). Receptor libraries were prepared by the immunoSEQ multiplex PCR assay. TCRdb carries this immuneACCESS record with in-frame sequences only. Its versions omit some clonotypes, under half of them owing to an unresolved V gene in the studies checked, with the rest unexplained. The sample data list roughly 200,000 clones, and around 89% of these were observed just once. The ten top clones hold less than 1.5% of the sample. The sequenced sample consisted of PBMCs or T cells enriched from blood (not recorded which). These receptors were obtained from a man aged 30 to 39 who had recovered from COVID-19.

J is TRBJ2-3 and V is TRBV13, with 9 nucleotides matching TRBD1. Trimming took 5 bases from V and 5 from J; bases not matched to a gene: 5. The germline V gene has CDR1 PRHDT and CDR2 FYEKMQ (reference sequence). The CDR3 length is 14 residues. The CDR3 sequence: CASSMGQGKDTQYF. CDR3 DNA: TGTGCCAGCAGCATGGGACAGGGAAAAGATACGCAGTATTTT.

This chain joins TRBV24-1 and TRBJ2-3; D call uncertain. The CDR3 is made up of 12 amino acids. The V and J ends lost 9 bases and 2 bases respectively, with 8 bases between them. The V gene's germline CDR1 is KGHDR and CDR2 SFDVKD. The CDR3 DNA follows: TGTGCCACCCCCCCTCCCACAGATACGCAGTATTTT. It codes for CATPPPTDTQYF.

The gene calls are TRBV4-1 and TRBJ1-1; tentative D call: TRBD1 (6 bases). The V gene lost 0 bases and the J gene lost 1 base, with 15 bases spanning the gap. The length of the CDR3 is 17 residues. The V gene's germline CDR1 is MGHRA and CDR2 YSYEKL. The CDR3 nucleotides read TGCGCCAGCAGCCAAGATTTTGGGGGCAGACCGAACACTGAAGCTTTCTTT. Protein: CASSQDFGGRPNTEAFF.

The chain couples TRBV12-3 or TRBV12-4 to TRBJ2-6; D might be TRBD1 (5 bases). This CDR3 spans 13 amino acids. V was cut by 8 bases and J by 2 bases, with 7 bases left in between. The DNA of the CDR3 is TGTGCCAGCGGCAGGGCTGGGGCCAACGTCCTGACTTTC. Translation: CASGRAGANVLTF.

This chain links TRBV4-3 with TRBJ2-1; 10 positions match TRBD2. From germline, CDR1 is LGHNA and CDR2 YSLEER. The CDR3 is 17 residues long. J lost 2 bases, V lost 3 bases, and 7 bases had no gene match. CDR3 loop: CASSQPAGGRTYNEQFF. The CDR3 DNA sequence: TGCGCCAGCAGCCAGCCAGCGGGAGGGCGAACCTACAATGAGCAGTTCTTC.

The genes are TRBV10-3 and TRBJ2-7, with no clear D. CDR3 length: 13 amino acids. Germline assignment: CDR1 ENHRY and CDR2 SYGVKD. Trimming cost V 4 bases and J 3 bases, with 10 bases left between them. CDR3 nucleotide sequence: TGTGCCATCAGTGTGGGCCCAGGCTACGAGCAGTACTTC. Translated: CAISVGPGYEQYF.

The chain combines TRBV3-1 (or the pseudogene TRBV3-2) with TRBJ1-4, with 10 bases matching TRBD1. Germline CDR1 LGHDT, CDR2 YNNKEL (reference sequence). The trim removed 2 bases at V and 4 bases at J, leaving 7 bases unmatched. The CDR3 spans 17 residues. The CDR3 region is CASSQTDGTGDNEKLFF. CDR3 nucleotide sequence: TGTGCCAGCAGCCAAACCGATGGGACAGGGGATAATGAAAAACTGTTTTTT.

The count of this clone is one. This chain joins TRBV6-5 and TRBJ1-5; D gene uncertain. This CDR3 spans 13 amino acids. Germline V gene lookup returns CDR1 MNHEY and CDR2 SVGAGI. Trimming shortened V by 6 bases and J by 1 base, and 7 bases separated the two germline ends. CDR3 nucleotide sequence: TGTGCCAGCAGACGAACAAGCAATCAGCCCCAGCATTTT. This translates into CASRRTSNQPQHF.

The chain joins TRBV29-1 to TRBJ1-1, with D unresolved. The germline CDR1 and CDR2 sequences are SQVTM and ANQGSEA. The V end lost 2 bases, the J end lost 3 bases, and 10 bases lay between the germline ends. The length of the CDR3 is 13 residues. DNA of the CDR3: TGCAGCGTTGAAAAGATCCGGGACACTGAAGCTTTCTTT. Translating gives CSVEKIRDTEAFF.

A few counts support this clone. V gene TRBV9 combines with J gene TRBJ1-5; TRBD1 might be the D (6 bases). Germline V gene sequence: CDR1 SGDLS, CDR2 YYNGEE. Trimming shortened V by 0 bases and J by 4 bases, and 11 bases separated the two germline ends. This CDR3 spans 15 amino acids. As DNA, the CDR3 is TGTGCCAGCAGCGTAGAGGGGACAAGAAATCAGCCCCAGCATTTT. Translated, it gives CASSVEGTRNQPQHF.

This chain joins TRBV3-1 (or the pseudogene TRBV3-2) and TRBJ1-2; 7 bases map to TRBD1. The germline V gene encodes CDR1 LGHDT and CDR2 YNNKEL (reference sequence). J lost 2 bases, V lost 5 bases, and 11 bases had no gene match. The CDR3 is made up of 16 amino acids. The CDR3 loop reads CASSWGVGTANYGYTF. The CDR3 coding sequence is TGTGCCAGCAGCTGGGGGGTGGGGACAGCCAACTATGGCTACACCTTC.

In this sample, this clone turned up many times. This chain uses TRBV19 with TRBJ2-1, with 8 positions matching TRBD2. J lost 2 bases, V lost 6 bases, and 12 bases had no gene match. The CDR3 spans 17 residues. Germline V gene sequence: CDR1 LNHDA, CDR2 SQIVND (reference sequence). The CDR3 protein is CASSADSGGGPYNEQFF. The CDR3 DNA follows: TGTGCCAGTAGCGCAGACTCGGGCGGGGGGCCCTACAATGAGCAGTTCTTC.

The CDR3, as DNA: TGTGCCAGCAGACCCGGGACAGGACAGCAGTACTTC. Encoded protein: CASRPGTGQQYF. J is TRBJ2-7 and V is TRBV28; 8 bases line up with TRBD1. The CDR3 loop spans 12 amino acids. Germline trimming cut 6 bases from V and 8 bases from J; bases unmatched to any gene: 6. In germline, CDR1 is MDHEN, CDR2 SYDVKM.

The rearrangement uses TRBV4-3 and TRBJ1-2, with a tentative D call TRBD1 (6 bases). From germline, CDR1 is LGHNA and CDR2 YSLEER. V was trimmed by 4 bases and J by 4 bases, leaving 19 bases between them. CDR3 length: 16 amino acids. The CDR3 nucleotides read TGCGCCAGCAGCCGACAAACAGGGAGCATCAGCTATGGCTACACCTTC. Its protein is CASSRQTGSISYGYTF.

The rearrangement joins TRBV3-1 (or the pseudogene TRBV3-2) to TRBJ2-7; 8 bases match TRBD1. Germline lookup yields CDR1 LGHDT and CDR2 YNNKEL (reference sequence). Losses at the gene ends were 4 bases for V and 3 bases for J; bases not matched to a gene: 5. The CDR3 consists of 14 residues. CDR3 amino acids: CASSPGQGCYEQYF. The CDR3 coding sequence is TGTGCCAGCAGCCCCGGACAGGGATGCTACGAGCAGTACTTC.

This sequence joins TRBV7-2 and TRBJ2-7; D ambiguous. This CDR3 region has 13 residues. The germline CDR1 and CDR2 sequences are SGHTA and FQGNSA. Trimming removed 4 bases from V and 9 bases from J, with 16 bases in between. The CDR3 here is CASSSLLISGQYF. The DNA for the CDR3 is TGTGCCAGCAGCTCTCTATTGATATCTGGGCAGTACTTC.

The gene calls are TRBV28 and TRBJ2-1; TRBD2 aligns across 11 bases. The V and J ends lost 3 bases and 8 bases, in that order; junction bases with no gene match: 9. Germline lookup yields CDR1 MDHEN and CDR2 SYDVKM. The CDR3 has 16 amino acids. CDR3: CASSFPRTSGFDEQFF. In DNA form, the CDR3 reads TGTGCCAGCAGTTTTCCTAGGACTAGCGGGTTCGATGAGCAGTTCTTC.

As to this clone: Other DNA variants within this sample encode the same CDR3. This chain links TRBV27 with TRBJ1-2; D remains ambiguous. The germline gives CDR1 MNHEY, CDR2 SMNVEV (reference sequence). The CDR3 totals 13 residues. V was cut by 3 bases and J by 2 bases, with 7 bases left in between. The DNA for the CDR3 is TGTGCCAGCAGTTTCGGAGGGAACTATGGCTACACCTTC. This translates into CASSFGGNYGYTF.

The V gene is TRBV7-2, the J gene TRBJ2-1, with 7 bases that match TRBD2. Trimming at V came to 2 bases and at J to 3 bases, leaving 16 bases not matched to a gene. There are 19 residues in the CDR3. Germline V gives CDR1 SGHTA, CDR2 FQGNSA. DNA of the CDR3: TGTGCCAGCAGCTTAAATTTCGCGCAGCGGGGATACCTCTACAATGAGCAGTTCTTC. Translated: CASSLNFAQRGYLYNEQFF.

This sequence joins TRBV2 and TRBJ2-7, with 9 nucleotides matching TRBD1. The CDR3 consists of 14 residues. The J segment lost 6 bases and the V segment lost 4 bases, leaving 7 bases of the junction unmatched. CDR1 is SNHLY and CDR2 is FYNNEI in the germline V gene. The CDR3 sequence: CASSARTGELEQYF. CDR3 coding DNA: TGTGCCAGCAGTGCGAGGACAGGGGAGCTCGAGCAGTACTTC.